The next 11 T cell receptor beta chains were all read from a single sample in a study of response to subunit inactivated influenza vaccine. TCRdb passed the RT-PCR reads through MiXCR, listing each CDR3 protein once. The sample contains roughly 650,000 distinct CDR3 sequences, less than 15% of which appear only once. Sample: PBMCs from blood, taken 14 to 15 days before vaccination. The receptors come from a man aged 50-59 years who received an inactivated influenza vaccine.

This CDR3 reads CASSPVAGGPDYEQYF. The DNA of the CDR3 is TGCGCCAGCAGCCCGGTAGCGGGAGGTCCGGATTACGAGCAGTACTTC. The V gene is TRBV4-3, the J gene TRBJ2-7; 10 nucleotides agree with TRBD2. Trimming at V came to 4 bases and at J to 4 bases, leaving 10 bases not matched to a gene. Germline CDR1 is LGHNA and CDR2 is YSLEER. The length of the CDR3 is 16 residues.

This clonotype was picked up a small number of times. The chain uses TRBV10-3 and TRBJ2-7; D not resolved. CDR3 length: 14 residues. Germline V gene lookup returns CDR1 ENHRY and CDR2 SYGVKD. Trimming took 3 bases from V and 1 from J, leaving 10 bases between them. The CDR3 bases are TGTGCCATCAGTGATAACAGTCATTCCTACGAGCAGTACTTC. Its protein product is CAISDNSHSYEQYF.

The V gene is TRBV7-9, the J gene TRBJ2-1; D gene uncertain. The CDR3 sequence is 11 residues long. Germline V gives CDR1 SEHNR, CDR2 FQNEAQ (reference sequence). The ends were cut back, 6 bases at V and 7 bases at J, with 7 bases in the middle. The CDR3, as DNA: TGTGCCAGCAGGGTCCGGAATGAGCAGTTCTTC. Protein product: CASRVRNEQFF. Variable domain in full (rest from reference TRBV7-9 and TRBJ2-1): DTGVSQNPRHKITKRGQNVTFRCDPISEHNRLYWYRQTLGQGPEFLTYFQNEAQLEKSRLLSDRFSAERPKGSFSTLEIQRTEQGDSAMYLCASRVRNEQFFGPGTRLTVL.

V is TRBV20-1 and J is TRBJ2-5; D perhaps matches TRBD2 (6 bases). Germline V gene lookup returns CDR1 DFQATT and CDR2 SNEGSKA (reference sequence). The CDR3 covers 14 residues. The V gene lost 2 bases and the J gene lost 0 bases, with 10 bases spanning the gap. The CDR3 DNA sequence: TGCAGTGCTAGACCCCGGGACTACCAAGAGACCCAGTACTTC. Residues: CSARPRDYQETQYF.

The gene calls are TRBV20-1 and TRBJ2-4; 7 nucleotides line up with TRBD2. Unmatched junction bases numbered 7, after V lost 2 bases and J lost 3 bases. The CDR3 totals 15 residues. Germline assignment: CDR1 DFQATT and CDR2 SNEGSKA (reference sequence). The CDR3 coding sequence is TGCAGTGCTAGAAGAGCGGGAACGGACAAAAACATTCAGTACTTC. This translates into CSARRAGTDKNIQYF.

The chain carries TRBV7-2 and TRBJ2-7; no reliable D call. In germline, CDR1 is SGHTA, CDR2 FQGNSA. The CDR3 contains 13 residues. Between the trimmed V and J ends, which lost 4 bases and 3 bases, there was a span of 10 bases. The CDR3 spells CASSSEQIYEQYF. The CDR3 DNA follows: TGTGCCAGCAGCTCAGAACAGATCTACGAGCAGTACTTC.

This clonotype was seen a few times. The chain joins TRBV3-1 to TRBJ2-1; 11 bases are shared with TRBD2. Germline CDR1 is LGHDT and CDR2 is YNNKEL (reference sequence). The V and J ends lost 0 bases and 10 bases, in that order; junction bases with no gene match: 8. This CDR3 spans 16 amino acids. The CDR3 DNA follows: TGTGCCAGCAGCCAAGATAGTCTAGCGGGAGGATGGGAGCAGTTCTTC. It yields the protein CASSQDSLAGGWEQFF.

This chain connects TRBV15 to TRBJ2-7; no clear D gene. V lost 0 bases and J 4 bases, leaving 7 bases between the germline ends. The CDR3 has 13 amino acids. Germline V gene sequence: CDR1 LNHNV, CDR2 YYDKDF (reference sequence). Here the CDR3 DNA reads TGTGCCACCAGCAGAGATTTAAGATACGAGCAGTACTTC. Protein product: CATSRDLRYEQYF.

V usage is TRBV4-2 and J usage is TRBJ1-4; D unclear. Trimming cost V 1 base and J 0 bases, with 9 bases left between them. Germline assignment: CDR1 LGHNA and CDR2 YNFKEQ. The CDR3 has 16 amino acids. As DNA, the CDR3 is TGTGCCAGCAGCCAAGTACAGCTTGCAACTAATGAAAAACTGTTTTTT. This sequence encodes CASSQVQLATNEKLFF.

This clonotype was seen ten or more times. The chain uses TRBV25-1 and TRBJ2-1, with D possibly TRBD1 on 7 matching bases. Germline V CDR1 and CDR2: MGHDK, SYGVNS. The V end was cut by 8 bases, the J end by 1 base, with 21 bases between. CDR3 length: 17 residues. CDR3 sequence (DNA): TGTGCCAGCGGCGGGACAGCAGGAATGAGGTCCTACAATGAGCAGTTCTTC. Protein sequence: CASGGTAGMRSYNEQFF.

This clonotype was observed at least ten times. The chain couples TRBV3-1 to TRBJ2-3; 12 nucleotides match TRBD2. CDR1 is LGHDT and CDR2 is YNNKEL in the germline V gene (reference sequence). V lost 8 bases to trimming and J lost 6 bases; unmatched junction nucleotides: 12. This CDR3 is 16 amino acids long. The CDR3 here is CASSHTSGRRKDTQYF. The CDR3 DNA reads TGTGCCAGCTCCCACACTAGCGGGAGGCGAAAGGATACGCAGTATTTT.